What follows describes a single TCR beta chain. No cognate antigen has been identified for it. No per-base quality is available; no much larger clone lies one base away. CDR1 and CDR2 were assigned from the germline V gene (reference sequence) as GTSNPN and SVGIG. V lost 7 bases and J lost 6 bases; the stretch between them is 18 bases long. The CDR3, cysteine through phenylalanine, is 13 amino acids long. Just CDR3 DNA is preserved here, 39 bases in frame from base 1. This sample was taken from a study of beta chain features in type 1 diabetes (dated by TCRdb to between 2018 and 2020). Some background on the complete study: Mean age, gender distribution, total cell number and subset yield were not different between patients and healthy donors. Across all samples, roughly 110,000,000 sorted cells were examined, and cell number per subset correlated strongly with RNA yield. In the study, TCRB repertoires of sorted circulating CD4+ T cell subsets from recently diagnosed type 1 diabetes patients were compared with those of matched healthy donors. Whereas all 28 donors provided naive and central memory subsets, regulatory and stem cell-like memory subsets were isolated from just 8 patients and roughly eight healthy donors.

Each donor gave one peripheral blood draw, about 100 mL on average, collected into heparinised tubes. Naive, central memory, regulatory and stem cell-like memory CD4+ T cells were sorted on a BD FACSAria II using a panel including CD45RO, CCR7, CD25, CD127, CD95 and CD27. Every sorted population had a purity above 95%. PBMCs were isolated right away by Lymphoprep density gradient centrifugation and were stained directly, without culture. So that batch effects would be minimized, each experiment stained and sorted samples in pairs, pairing one healthy donor with one patient. Broad study findings and their caveats: A moderate but significant shortening of TCRB CDR3 length was observed in type 1 diabetes patients in all four CD4+ subsets. Naive, central memory and regulatory TCRB repertoires appeared to be more alike among patients than among healthy donors. At VDJ recombination sites, patients with type 1 diabetes made fewer insertions and deleted more nucleotides, a pattern implying thymic rearrangement abnormalities. PCR might favor shorter templates, but patient and control samples were amplified and corrected together, so any skew would affect both groups equally. Because cDNA was sequenced instead of genomic DNA, highly expressing activated cells could be over-represented, though the groups showed no difference in activation or CD3 levels. HLA sub-analyses involved small numbers of individuals, so any influence of HLA type on TCRB rearrangement remained unresolved.

All of the isolated RNA was reverse transcribed with the High Capacity cDNA Reverse Transcription Kit, so expressed TCRB transcripts were sequenced. Naive, central memory and regulatory T cell samples underwent deep immunoSEQ sequencing, averaging around 3.6 million total reads per sample. Sorted cells were lysed in RLT buffer and RNA was extracted with DNase-treated RNeasy Micro or Mini kits, depending on cell number. Each cell subset was processed separately to prevent cross-contamination, with patient and healthy donor samples processed together. The immunoSEQ multiplex PCR was used to amplify TCRB sequences from cDNA, generating 87-bp fragments that spanned the CDR3 region. Sequencing of the amplicons was done on the Illumina HiSeq platform. As for the authors' bioinformatics: PCR bias was computationally corrected using synthetic template baselines, reads within Hamming distance 2 were collapsed, and singletons that could not be merged were discarded. By aligning reads against IMGT, V, D and J genes, CDR3 length, and insertions or deletions at six rearrangement sites were assigned. Within each subset, clonotype counts were normalized to sorted cell number, after which true diversity and Gini coefficients were computed with the tcR R package. Repertoire sharing was quantified using the overlap coefficient calculated on TCRB nucleotide sequences. As a proxy for the pre-selection repertoire, out-of-frame TCRB sequences from naive cells were analyzed. TCRdb holds this immuneACCESS table with in-frame rearrangements only. Some clones are missing; in checked studies, unresolved V genes explain under half, and the rest has no known cause. For V, J and clone size, that table is used; D and trimming come from the DNA. This sample holds hundreds of thousands of clones; about an eighth were observed only once. The top ten clones comprise approximately 0.045% of the sample.

The origin of this receptor is a woman aged 18-29 years in good health. The chain is made from TRBV30 and TRBJ1-1; a weak D assignment points to TRBD1 (6 bases agree). The sequenced sample was naive CD4+ T cells from blood. The cell subset or site label corresponds to: true naive CD4+ T cells. Read as DNA, the sequence is TGTGCCTCCTCCAGGGGAGGTTCCGCTGAAGCTTTCTTT. Its amino acids are CASSRGGSAEAFF.